This T cell receptor (beta chain) was found in a study of blood T cells in healthy people across ages (dated by TCRdb to between 2015 and 2016). Some background on the complete study: In model experiments, template switching captured roughly one uniquely barcoded TCR beta cDNA molecule for every two T cells. The study measured age-related changes in TCR beta repertoire diversity using deep sequencing normalized with unique cDNA molecular identifiers. The donors were divided into four age groups: young (average around 15 years), middle-aged (about 40), aged (about 60) and long-lived (around 80). Using the same blood draw, the study looked at two additional independent replicas of 1 million unique cDNA reads for two donors, one aged 18 to 30 and the other aged 80 or older.

Of note for this clonotype: The antigen it recognizes is unknown. No base quality values were provided; no much bigger clone lies one nucleotide off.

The donors were around 39 Caucasian individuals from Russia, aged 6 to 90 years, who were systemically healthy. Each donor gave about 9.7 milliliters of peripheral blood, drawn into EDTA-treated Vacutainer tubes. Ficoll-Paque density-gradient centrifugation was used to isolate PBMCs, with at least 7 million per sample. Trizol reagent was used to extract total RNA from the PBMCs, yielding at least 6 micrograms per sample. For every donor, flow cytometry on a PBMC aliquot measured the percentage of naive CD45RAhigh/CD27high T cells. What the research found in general, with its limitations: Conclusive comparison of naive and antigen-experienced compartments was prevented by the profiling of bulk unsorted PBMCs. Estimates of total diversity based on one million sequenced T cells were considered lower bounds and underestimates. Because donor CMV infection status was unknown, age-related changes in expanded clonotypes were potentially confounded. As age increased, observed TCR beta diversity per million T cells dropped in a roughly linear way, and a significant reduction was already evident by age 40. The percentage of naive T cells measured by flow cytometry correlated strongly with observed TCR beta diversity. Compared with the aged group, the long-lived group had more naive CD4+ T cells, fewer expanded clones and increased TCR diversity, suggesting age selection.

Measured from the cysteine to the phenylalanine, the CDR3 is 15 residues long. Only the CDR3 portion is preserved as DNA: 45 bases, with reading frame beginning at the first base. Unmatched junction bases come to 4, with V trimmed by 2 bases and J by 3 bases. From the germline V gene (reference sequence), CDR1 is DFQATT and CDR2 is SNEGSKA. The library was generated by 5' RACE. TCRdb lists the instrument as Illumina HiSeq 2500. A second PCR of about 6 to 12 cycles was performed with a sample-barcoded 5' primer and a J-beta primer mix. A template-switch 5' adaptor carrying 12 random nucleotides introduced a unique molecular identifier onto each TCR beta cDNA molecule. At least 2.5 million CDR3-containing paired-end reads were obtained from each sample. First-strand cDNA was synthesized from all RNA with the Mint cDNA synthesis kit, primed by a TRBC-specific oligonucleotide. After uracil-DNA glycosylase treatment, a first 18-cycle PCR used universal primers M1SS and BC2_uni_R on all cDNA. Per the original workflow: For normalization, 1 million high-quality reads were randomly selected from each sample, with every read carrying a distinct molecular identifier. Instead of being binned into consensus sequences, reads that shared molecular identifiers were thrown out. MiTCR, set to a Q25 quality threshold and the strictest error-elimination algorithm, was used for CDR3 identification, clonotype clustering and error correction. A nonparametric unseen species model with Euler transformation was used to estimate a lower bound on total TCR beta diversity. TCRdb redid the processing of the public reads, applying fastp at Q25 and MiXCR, and retained in-frame beta chains. Every entry covers one CDR3 protein and lists the most common genes and DNA from its rows. The V and J calls were determined by TCRdb, not by the authors. Counted in this sample were 550,000 to 650,000 distinct CDR3 sequences; approximately 26% of them appeared once. The ten most abundant clones make up approximately 4% of the sample.

The same specimen was also included in a second study, on T cells of mothers and their children. Per that second paper: Donors were nine systemically healthy Caucasian individuals: three mothers and their six children. cDNA synthesis used all of the extracted RNA, with roughly 1.5 ug of RNA in each 15 ul reaction. Sample barcodes and 2-4 random nucleotides were added via the M1S primer in the second PCR. Each mother yielded over 10 million TCR beta CDR3 reads and each child about 3 million reads. Thymic selection similarly shapes TCR recombination output in related and unrelated pairs, with minor effect from inherited differences. Normalized repertoire overlap in related mother-child pairs was always slightly higher than in unrelated mother-child pairs, but the difference was never significant. No persistent microchimeric T cell clones were found, with a detection sensitivity of roughly 92 clones per million clonotypes. To look for features that set related mother-child pairs apart from unrelated individuals, the researchers ran deep NGS to compare the TCR beta repertoires of mothers and children. The mean age was roughly 44 +/- 4 years for the mothers and about 10 +/- 4 years for the children. Libraries were sequenced on Illumina HiSeq 2000 with 100+100 nt paired-end reads after adapter ligation with NEBNext reagents. To prevent cross-contamination, the mother and child libraries were prepared a month apart and were sequenced in separate runs. Each donor had between roughly 450,000 and 2,100,000 distinct TCR beta clonotypes identified. Naive TCR beta clonotypes were estimated from low-frequency clonotypes matched to each donor's FACS-determined naive share, without sorting.

The sequence was collected from a boy aged 2 to 10 in good health. Source material: blood. The chain uses TRBV20-1 and TRBJ2-1; 10 central nucleotides agree with TRBD2. Read as DNA, the sequence is TGCAGTGCTAGACGCCTAGCGGGGGTCTACAATGAGCAGTTCTTC. It translates to CSARRLAGVYNEQFF.